This TCR beta chain was sequenced during a study of blood T cell repertoires in COVID-19. In the study overall: T cells, B-cell-depleted T cells, or PBMCs provided the cDNA or gDNA that served as material.

Authors' processing steps: Amplification from reference gene primers served as the basis for estimated nucleated cell counts. The method was immunoSEQ multiplex PCR; TCRdb's version includes in-frame clones alone and lacks a portion of them. V, J and clone size derive from that table, while D and trimming were established from the DNA sequence. The table lists roughly 35,000 clones, roughly 90% of them singletons. This clone was detected once. V gave up 4 bases and J gave up 6 bases; unmatched junction bases: 8. The CDR3 spans 16 residues. Germline-derived CDR1 and CDR2 are LGHNA and YNFKEQ. The TCR was taken from a man in his fifties or sixties with active or convalescent COVID-19. The sample was peripheral blood. The rearrangement joins TRBV4-2 to TRBJ2-1; TRBD2 matches 11 bases. The CDR3, as DNA: TGTGCCAGCAGCCGACAAACTAGCGGGAGCGCCAATGAGCAGTTCTTC. Translated, it gives CASSRQTSGSANEQFF.